What follows describes a single T cell receptor beta chain. A multiplex PCR was run with 60 Vbeta primers and 13 Jbeta primers. How the authors handled the data: The count from a later analysis was 70 million to 85 million unique TCR beta chains, some 10 million of them shared. Measured with immunoSEQ multiplex PCR; TCRdb has only the in-frame clones, and not every one. From that table come the V and J calls and clone size; the DNA was used to work out D and trimming. This sample carries 130,000 to 150,000 clones, 80% of them seen once, and the ten largest clones take roughly 4.8%. Healthy bone marrow donors made up the cohort. The data belong to a study of cytomegalovirus exposure and HLA in healthy donors. The CDR3 has 16 residues. V shed 4 bases and J shed 0 bases, with 14 bases lying between them. Germline V gene sequence: CDR1 SGHRS, CDR2 YFSETQ.

The V and J genes are TRBV5-1 and TRBJ2-1; D is possibly TRBD2 (6 bases). Sequencing input: PBMCs. The origin of this receptor is a man in his forties or fifties in good health and CMV-seronegative. CDR3 DNA: TGCGCCAGCAGCCTACCGAAGGGAGGCTCCTACAATGAGCAGTTCTTC. Amino acid sequence: CASSLPKGGSYNEQFF.